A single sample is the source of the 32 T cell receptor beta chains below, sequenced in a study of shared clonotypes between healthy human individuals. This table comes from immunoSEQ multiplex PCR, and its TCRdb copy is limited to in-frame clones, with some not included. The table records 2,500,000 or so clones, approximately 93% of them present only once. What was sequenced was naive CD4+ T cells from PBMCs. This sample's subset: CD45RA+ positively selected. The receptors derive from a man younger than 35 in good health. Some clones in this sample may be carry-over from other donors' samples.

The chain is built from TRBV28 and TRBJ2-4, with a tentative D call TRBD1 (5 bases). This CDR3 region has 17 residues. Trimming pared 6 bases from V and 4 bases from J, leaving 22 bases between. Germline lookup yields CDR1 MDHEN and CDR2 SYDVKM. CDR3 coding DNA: TGTGCCAGCAGCATAAGGGGAATTGGGGCGGCAAAAAACATTCAGTACTTC. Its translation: CASSIRGIGAAKNIQYF.

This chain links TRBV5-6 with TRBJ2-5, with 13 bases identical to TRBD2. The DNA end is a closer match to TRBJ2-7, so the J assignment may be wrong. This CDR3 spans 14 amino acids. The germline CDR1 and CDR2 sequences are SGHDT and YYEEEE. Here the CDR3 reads CASSWTSGSYEQYF. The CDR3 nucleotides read TGTGCCAGCAGCTGGACTAGCGGGAGCTACGAGCAGTACTTC.

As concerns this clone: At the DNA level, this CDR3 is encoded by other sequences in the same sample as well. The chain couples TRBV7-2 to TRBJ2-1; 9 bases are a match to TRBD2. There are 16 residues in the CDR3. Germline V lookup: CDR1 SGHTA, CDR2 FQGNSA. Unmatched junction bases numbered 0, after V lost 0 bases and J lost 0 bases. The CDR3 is CASSLASGSSYNEQFF. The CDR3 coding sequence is TGTGCCAGCAGCTTAGCTAGCGGGAGCTCCTACAATGAGCAGTTCTTC.

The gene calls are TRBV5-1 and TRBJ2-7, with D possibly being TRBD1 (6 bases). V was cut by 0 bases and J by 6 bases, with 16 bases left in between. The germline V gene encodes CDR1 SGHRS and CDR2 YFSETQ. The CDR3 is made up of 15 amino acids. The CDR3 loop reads CASSLVQGSFSEQYF. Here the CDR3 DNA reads TGCGCCAGCAGCTTGGTTCAGGGGAGTTTCTCCGAGCAGTACTTC.

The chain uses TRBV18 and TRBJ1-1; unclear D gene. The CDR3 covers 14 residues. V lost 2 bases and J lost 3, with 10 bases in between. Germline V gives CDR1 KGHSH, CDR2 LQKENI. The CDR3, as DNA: TGTGCCAGCTCACCATGGCAGGCGGACACTGAAGCTTTCTTT. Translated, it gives CASSPWQADTEAFF.

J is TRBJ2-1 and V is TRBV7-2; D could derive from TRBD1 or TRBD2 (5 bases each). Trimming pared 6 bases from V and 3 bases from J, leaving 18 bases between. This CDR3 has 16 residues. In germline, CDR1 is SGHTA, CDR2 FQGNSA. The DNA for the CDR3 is TGTGCCAGCAGACCTAGTTGGGGGTCCAACTACAATGAGCAGTTCTTC. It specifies CASRPSWGSNYNEQFF. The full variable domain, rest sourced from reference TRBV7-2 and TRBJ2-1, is GAGVSQSPSNKVTEKGKDVELRCDPISGHTALYWYRQSLGQGLEFLIYFQGNSAPDKSGLPSDRFSAERTGGSVSTLTIQRTQQEDSAVYLCASRPSWGSNYNEQFFGPGTRLTVL.

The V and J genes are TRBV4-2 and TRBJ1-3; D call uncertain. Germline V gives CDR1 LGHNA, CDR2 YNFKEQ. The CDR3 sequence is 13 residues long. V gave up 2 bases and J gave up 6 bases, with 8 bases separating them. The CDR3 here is CASSQLSLNTIYF. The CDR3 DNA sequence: TGTGCCAGCAGCCAATTGTCTTTAAACACCATATATTTT.

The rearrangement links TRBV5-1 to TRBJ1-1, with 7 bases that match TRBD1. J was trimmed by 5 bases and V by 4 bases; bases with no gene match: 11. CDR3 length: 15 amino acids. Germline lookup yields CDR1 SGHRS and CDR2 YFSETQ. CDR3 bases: TGCGCCAGCAGCCCGGGGACAGCCTTTTGGACTGAAGCTTTCTTT. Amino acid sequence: CASSPGTAFWTEAFF.

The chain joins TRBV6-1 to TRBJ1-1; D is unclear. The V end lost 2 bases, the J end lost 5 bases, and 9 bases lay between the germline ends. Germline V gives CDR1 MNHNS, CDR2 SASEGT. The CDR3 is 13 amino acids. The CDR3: CASSERPETEAFF. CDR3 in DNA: TGTGCCAGCAGTGAACGTCCCGAAACTGAAGCTTTCTTT.

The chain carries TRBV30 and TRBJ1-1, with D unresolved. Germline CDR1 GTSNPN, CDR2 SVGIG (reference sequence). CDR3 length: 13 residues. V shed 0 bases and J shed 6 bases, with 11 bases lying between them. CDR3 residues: CAWSVLRLAEAFF. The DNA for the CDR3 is TGTGCCTGGAGTGTACTGAGGCTGGCTGAAGCTTTCTTT.

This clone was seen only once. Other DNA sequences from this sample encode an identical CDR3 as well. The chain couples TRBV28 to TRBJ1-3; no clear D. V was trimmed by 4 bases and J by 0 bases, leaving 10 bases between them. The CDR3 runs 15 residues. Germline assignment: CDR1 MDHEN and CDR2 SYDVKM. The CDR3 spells CASSSAGRSGNTIYF. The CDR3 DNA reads TGTGCCAGCAGTTCCGCAGGTCGCTCTGGAAACACCATATATTTT.

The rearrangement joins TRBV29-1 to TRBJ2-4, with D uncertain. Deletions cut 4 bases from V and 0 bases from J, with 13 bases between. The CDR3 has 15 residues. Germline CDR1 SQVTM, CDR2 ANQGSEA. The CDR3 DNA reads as TGCAGCGTTGTGGTACAGCTCCTAGCCAAAAACATTCAGTACTTC. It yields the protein CSVVVQLLAKNIQYF.

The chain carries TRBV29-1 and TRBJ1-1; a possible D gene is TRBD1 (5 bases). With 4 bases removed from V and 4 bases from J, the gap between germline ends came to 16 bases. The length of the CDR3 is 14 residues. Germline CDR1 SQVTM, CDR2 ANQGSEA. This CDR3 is CSVVQEVASTEAFF. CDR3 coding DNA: TGCAGCGTTGTACAGGAAGTTGCTAGCACTGAAGCTTTCTTT.

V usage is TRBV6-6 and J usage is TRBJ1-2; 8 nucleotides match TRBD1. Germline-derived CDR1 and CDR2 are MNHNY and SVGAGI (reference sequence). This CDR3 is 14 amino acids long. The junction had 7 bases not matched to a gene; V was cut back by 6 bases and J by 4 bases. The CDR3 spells CASSRQGQGYGYTF. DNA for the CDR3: TGTGCCAGCAGCAGACAGGGGCAGGGCTATGGCTACACCTTC.

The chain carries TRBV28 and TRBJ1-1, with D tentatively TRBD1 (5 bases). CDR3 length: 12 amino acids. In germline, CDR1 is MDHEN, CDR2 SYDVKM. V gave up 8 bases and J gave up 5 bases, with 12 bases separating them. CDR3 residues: CASGHVGTEAFF. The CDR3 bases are TGTGCCAGCGGACATGTGGGGACTGAAGCTTTCTTT.

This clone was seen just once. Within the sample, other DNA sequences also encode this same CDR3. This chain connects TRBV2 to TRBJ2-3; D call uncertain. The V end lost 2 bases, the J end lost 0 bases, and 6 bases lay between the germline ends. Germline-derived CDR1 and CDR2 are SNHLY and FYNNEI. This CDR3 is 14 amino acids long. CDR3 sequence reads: CASSELVSTDTQYF. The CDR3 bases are TGTGCCAGCAGTGAACTAGTCAGCACAGATACGCAGTATTTT.

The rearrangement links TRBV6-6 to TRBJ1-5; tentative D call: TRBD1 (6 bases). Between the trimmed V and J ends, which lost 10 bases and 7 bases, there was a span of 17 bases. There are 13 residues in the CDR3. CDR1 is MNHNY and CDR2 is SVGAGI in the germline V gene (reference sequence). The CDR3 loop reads CATTRGGGQPQHF. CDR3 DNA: TGTGCCACCACGAGAGGGGGAGGGCAGCCCCAGCATTTT.

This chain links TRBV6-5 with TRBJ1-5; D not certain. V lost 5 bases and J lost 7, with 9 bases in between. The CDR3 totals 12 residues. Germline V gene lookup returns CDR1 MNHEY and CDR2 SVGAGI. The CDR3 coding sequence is TGTGCCAGCAGTCGCCCCTTACAGCCCCAGCATTTT. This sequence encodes CASSRPLQPQHF.

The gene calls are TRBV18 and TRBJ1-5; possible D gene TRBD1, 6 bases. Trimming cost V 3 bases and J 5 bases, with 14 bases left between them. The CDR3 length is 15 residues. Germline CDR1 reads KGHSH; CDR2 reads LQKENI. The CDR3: CASSPAPQGYQPQHF. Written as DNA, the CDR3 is TGTGCCAGCTCACCTGCTCCACAGGGCTATCAGCCCCAGCATTTT.

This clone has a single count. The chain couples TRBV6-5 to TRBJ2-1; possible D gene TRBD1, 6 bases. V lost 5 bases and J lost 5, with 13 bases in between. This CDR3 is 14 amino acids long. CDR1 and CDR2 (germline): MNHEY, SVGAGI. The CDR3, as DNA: TGTGCCAGCAGTCCGTGGACAGCTAACAATGAGCAGTTCTTC. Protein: CASSPWTANNEQFF.

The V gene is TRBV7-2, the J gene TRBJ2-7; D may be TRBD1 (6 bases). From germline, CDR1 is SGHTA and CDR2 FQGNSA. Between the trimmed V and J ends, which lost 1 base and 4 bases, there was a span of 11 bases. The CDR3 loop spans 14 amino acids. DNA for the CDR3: TGTGCCAGCAGCTTAGACAGGGCTACTTACGAGCAGTACTTC. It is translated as CASSLDRATYEQYF.

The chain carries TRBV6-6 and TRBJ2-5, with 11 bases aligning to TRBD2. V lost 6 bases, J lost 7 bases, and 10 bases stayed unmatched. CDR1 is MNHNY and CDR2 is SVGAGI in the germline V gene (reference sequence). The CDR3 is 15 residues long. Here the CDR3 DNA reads TGTGCCAGCAGGCCGGGACTAGCGGCCACCGGGACCCAGTACTTC. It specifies CASRPGLAATGTQYF.

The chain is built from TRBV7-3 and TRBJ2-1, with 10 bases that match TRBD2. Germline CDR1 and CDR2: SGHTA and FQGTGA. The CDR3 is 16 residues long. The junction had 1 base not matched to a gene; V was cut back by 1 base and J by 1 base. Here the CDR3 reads CASSLISGRSYNEQFF. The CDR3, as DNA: TGTGCCAGCAGCTTAATTAGCGGGAGGTCCTACAATGAGCAGTTCTTC.

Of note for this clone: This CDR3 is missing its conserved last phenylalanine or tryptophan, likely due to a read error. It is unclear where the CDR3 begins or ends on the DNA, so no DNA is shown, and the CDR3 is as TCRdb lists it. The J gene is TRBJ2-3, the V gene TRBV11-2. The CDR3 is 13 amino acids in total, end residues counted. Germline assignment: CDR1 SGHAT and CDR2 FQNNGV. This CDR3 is CASSPTNGTPQKI.

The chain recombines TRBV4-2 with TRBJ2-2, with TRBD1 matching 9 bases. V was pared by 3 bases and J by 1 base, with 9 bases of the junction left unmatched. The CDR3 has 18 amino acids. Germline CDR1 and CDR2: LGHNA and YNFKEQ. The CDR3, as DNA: TGTGCCAGCAGCCACGGTCCGAGGGGACAGGGGAACACCGGGGAGCTGTTTTTT. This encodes CASSHGPRGQGNTGELFF.

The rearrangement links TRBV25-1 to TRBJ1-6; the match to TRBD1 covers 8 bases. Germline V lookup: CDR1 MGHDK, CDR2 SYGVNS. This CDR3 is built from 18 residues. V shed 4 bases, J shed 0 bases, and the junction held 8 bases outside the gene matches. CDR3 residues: CASSGDRRTSSYNSPLHF. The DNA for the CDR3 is TGTGCCAGCAGTGGGGACAGGAGAACGAGCTCCTATAATTCACCCCTCCACTTT.

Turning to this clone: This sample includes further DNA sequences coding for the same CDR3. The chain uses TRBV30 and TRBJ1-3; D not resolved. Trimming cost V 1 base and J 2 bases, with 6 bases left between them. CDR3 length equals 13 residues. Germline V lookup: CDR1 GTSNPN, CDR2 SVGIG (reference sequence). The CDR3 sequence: CAWSEGPGNTIYF. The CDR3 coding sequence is TGTGCCTGGAGTGAGGGCCCTGGAAACACCATATATTTT.

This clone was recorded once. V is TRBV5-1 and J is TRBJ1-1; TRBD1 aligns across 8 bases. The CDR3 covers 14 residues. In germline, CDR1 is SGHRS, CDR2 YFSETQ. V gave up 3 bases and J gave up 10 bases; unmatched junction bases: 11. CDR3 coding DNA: TGCGCCAGCAGCTCTGGTATCAGGGGGCGAGGAGCTTTCTTT. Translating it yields CASSSGIRGRGAFF.

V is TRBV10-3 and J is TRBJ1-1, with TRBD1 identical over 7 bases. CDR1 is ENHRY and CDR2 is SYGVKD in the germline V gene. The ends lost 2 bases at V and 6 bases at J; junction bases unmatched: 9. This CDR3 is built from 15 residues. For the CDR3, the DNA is TGTGCCATCAGTGAGAGGTGGCAGGGGGGAGCTGAAGCTTTCTTT. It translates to CAISERWQGGAEAFF.

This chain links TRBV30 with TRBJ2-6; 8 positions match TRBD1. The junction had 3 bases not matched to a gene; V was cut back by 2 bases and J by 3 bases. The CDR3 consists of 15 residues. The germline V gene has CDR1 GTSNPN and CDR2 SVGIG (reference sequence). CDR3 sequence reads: CAWSPRGRGANVLTF. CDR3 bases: TGTGCCTGGAGTCCCAGGGGGCGTGGGGCCAACGTCCTGACTTTC.

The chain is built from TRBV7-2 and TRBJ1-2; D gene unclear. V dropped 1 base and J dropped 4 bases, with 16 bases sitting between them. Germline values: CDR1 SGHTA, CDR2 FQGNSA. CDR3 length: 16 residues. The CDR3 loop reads CASSLVEPVPIYGYTF. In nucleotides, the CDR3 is TGTGCCAGCAGCTTAGTGGAACCTGTGCCTATCTATGGCTACACCTTC.

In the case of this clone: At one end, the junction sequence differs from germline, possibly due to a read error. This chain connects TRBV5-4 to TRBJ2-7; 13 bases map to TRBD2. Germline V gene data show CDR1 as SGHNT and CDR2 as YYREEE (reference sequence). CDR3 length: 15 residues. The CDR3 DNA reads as TGTGCCAGCAGCTTACAAGGGACTAGCGGGAACCCCGTTCACTTC. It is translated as CASSLQGTSGNPVHF.